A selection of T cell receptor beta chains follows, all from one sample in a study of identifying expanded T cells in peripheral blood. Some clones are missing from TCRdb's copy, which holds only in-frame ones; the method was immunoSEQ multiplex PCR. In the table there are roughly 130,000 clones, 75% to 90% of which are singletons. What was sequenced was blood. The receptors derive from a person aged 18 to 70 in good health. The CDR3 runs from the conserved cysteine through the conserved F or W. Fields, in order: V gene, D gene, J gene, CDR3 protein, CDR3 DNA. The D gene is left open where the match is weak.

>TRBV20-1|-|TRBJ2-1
CSASTAAGQFF
TGCAGTGCTAGTACGGCAGCCGGGCAGTTCTTC
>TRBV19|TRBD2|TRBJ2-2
CASLTIAGSAGELFF
TGTGCCAGTTTGACCATAGCGGGATCGGCCGGGGAGCTGTTTTTT
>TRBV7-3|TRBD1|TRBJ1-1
CASSQGQGRTEAFF
TGTGCCAGCAGCCAGGGACAGGGACGGACTGAAGCTTTCTTT
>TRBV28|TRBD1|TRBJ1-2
CASSPQTGYGYTF
TGTGCCAGCAGTCCACAGACAGGGTATGGCTACACCTTC
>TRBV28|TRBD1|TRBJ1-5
CASSFLRQGGHQPQHF
TGTGCCAGCAGTTTTCTGCGACAGGGGGGTCATCAGCCCCAGCATTTT
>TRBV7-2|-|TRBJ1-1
CASSPKDGSTEAFF
TGTGCCAGCAGCCCAAAGGACGGTAGTACTGAAGCTTTCTTT
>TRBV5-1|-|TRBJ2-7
CASSYGSSSYEQYF
TGCGCCAGCAGCTACGGGTCGAGCTCCTACGAGCAGTACTTC
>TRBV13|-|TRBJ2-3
CASSLGDKAPGDTQYF
TGTGCCAGCAGCTTAGGCGATAAAGCGCCGGGGGATACGCAGTATTTT
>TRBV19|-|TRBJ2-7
CASSIPGTTYEQYF
TGTGCCAGTAGTATACCGGGGACAACCTACGAGCAGTACTTC
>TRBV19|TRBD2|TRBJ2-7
CASSLPGRAYEQYF
TGTGCCAGTAGTCTCCCCGGGAGGGCCTACGAGCAGTACTTC
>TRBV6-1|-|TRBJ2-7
CASSEGTAFYEQYF
TGTGCCAGCAGTGAAGGGACAGCGTTTTACGAGCAGTACTTC